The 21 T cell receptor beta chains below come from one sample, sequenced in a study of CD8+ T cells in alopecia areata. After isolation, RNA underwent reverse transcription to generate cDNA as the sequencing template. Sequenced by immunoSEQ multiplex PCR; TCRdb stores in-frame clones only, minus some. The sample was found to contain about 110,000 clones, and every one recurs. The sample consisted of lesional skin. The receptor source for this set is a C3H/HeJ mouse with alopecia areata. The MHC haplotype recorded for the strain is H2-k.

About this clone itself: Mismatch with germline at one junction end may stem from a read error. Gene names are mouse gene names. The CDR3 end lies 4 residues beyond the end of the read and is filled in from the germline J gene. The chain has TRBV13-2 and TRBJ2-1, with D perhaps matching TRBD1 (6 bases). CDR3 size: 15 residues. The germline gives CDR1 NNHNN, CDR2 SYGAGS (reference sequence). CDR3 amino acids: CAIGELRDIYAEQFF. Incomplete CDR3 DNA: TGTGCCATCGGTGAGCTCCGGGACATCTATGCT.

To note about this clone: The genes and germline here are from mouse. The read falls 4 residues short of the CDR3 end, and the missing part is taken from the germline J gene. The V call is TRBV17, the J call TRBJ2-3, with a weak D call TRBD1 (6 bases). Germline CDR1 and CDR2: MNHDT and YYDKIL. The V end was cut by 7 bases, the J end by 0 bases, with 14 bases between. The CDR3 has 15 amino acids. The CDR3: CASTPGTSSAETLYF. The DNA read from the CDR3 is TGTGCTAGCACCCCCGGGACATCTAGTGCAGAA.

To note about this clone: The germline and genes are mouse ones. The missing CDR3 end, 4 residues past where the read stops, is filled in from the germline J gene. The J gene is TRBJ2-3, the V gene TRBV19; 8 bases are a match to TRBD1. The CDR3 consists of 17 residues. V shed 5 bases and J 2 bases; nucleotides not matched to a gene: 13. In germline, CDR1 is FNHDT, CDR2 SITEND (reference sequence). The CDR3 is CASSPDRGRLIAETLYF. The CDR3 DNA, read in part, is TGTGCCAGCAGCCCTGACAGGGGCCGACTGATTGCAGAA.

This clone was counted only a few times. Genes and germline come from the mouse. The CDR3 here is CASGTGNERLFF. Partial CDR3 DNA: TGTGCCAGTGGGACAGGGAACGAA. The chain carries TRBV13-3 and TRBJ1-4; 9 bases are shared with TRBD1. The sequenced fragment ends 4 residues before the CDR3 boundary, so the rest is inferred from the germline J gene. The germline gives CDR1 NNHDY, CDR2 SYVADS. V shed 8 bases and J 5 bases; nucleotides not matched to a gene: 1. The CDR3 covers 12 residues.

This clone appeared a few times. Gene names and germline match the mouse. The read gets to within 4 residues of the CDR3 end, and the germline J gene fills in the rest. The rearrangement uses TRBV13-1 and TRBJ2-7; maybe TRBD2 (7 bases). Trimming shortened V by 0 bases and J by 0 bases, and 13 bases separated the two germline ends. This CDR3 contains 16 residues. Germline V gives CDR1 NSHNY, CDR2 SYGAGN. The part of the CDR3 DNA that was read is TGTGCCAGCAGTGATGAGGGGGGGTCGAGCTCCTAT. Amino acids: CASSDEGGSSSY. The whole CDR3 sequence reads CASSDEGGSSSYEQYF.

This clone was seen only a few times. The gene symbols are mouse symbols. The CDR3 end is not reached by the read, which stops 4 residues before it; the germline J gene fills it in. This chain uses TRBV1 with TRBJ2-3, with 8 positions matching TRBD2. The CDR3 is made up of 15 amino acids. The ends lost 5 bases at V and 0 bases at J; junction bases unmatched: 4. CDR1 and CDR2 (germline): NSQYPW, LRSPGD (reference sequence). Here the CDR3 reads CTCSTTGGSAETLYF. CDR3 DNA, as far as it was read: TGCACCTGCAGTACCACTGGGGGAAGTGCAGAA.

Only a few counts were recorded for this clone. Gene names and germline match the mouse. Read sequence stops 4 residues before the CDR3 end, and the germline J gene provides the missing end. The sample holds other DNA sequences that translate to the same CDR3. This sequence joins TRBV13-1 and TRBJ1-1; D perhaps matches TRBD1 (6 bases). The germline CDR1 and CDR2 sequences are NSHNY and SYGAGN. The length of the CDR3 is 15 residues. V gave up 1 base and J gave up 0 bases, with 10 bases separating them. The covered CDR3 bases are TGTGCCAGCAGTGATCCGGGACAAGCAAACACA. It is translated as CASSDPGQANT. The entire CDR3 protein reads CASSDPGQANTEVFF.

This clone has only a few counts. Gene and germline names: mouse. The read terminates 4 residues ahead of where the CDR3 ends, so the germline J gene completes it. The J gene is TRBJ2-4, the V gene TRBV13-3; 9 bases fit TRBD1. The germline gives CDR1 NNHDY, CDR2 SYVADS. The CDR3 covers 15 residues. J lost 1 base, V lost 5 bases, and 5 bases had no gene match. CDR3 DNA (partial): TGTGCCAGCAGCCCGGACAGGGGTCGTCAAAAC. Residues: CASSPDRGRQN. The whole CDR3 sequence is CASSPDRGRQNTLYF.

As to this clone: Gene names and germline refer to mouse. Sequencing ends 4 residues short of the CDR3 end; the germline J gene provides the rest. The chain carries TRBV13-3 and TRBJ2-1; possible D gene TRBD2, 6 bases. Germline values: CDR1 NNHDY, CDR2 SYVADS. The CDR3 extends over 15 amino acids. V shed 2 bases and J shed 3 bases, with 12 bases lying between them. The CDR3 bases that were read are TGTGCCAGCAGTGACCGGGGGGTCCTCTATGCT. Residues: CASSDRGVLYA. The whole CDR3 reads CASSDRGVLYAEQFF.

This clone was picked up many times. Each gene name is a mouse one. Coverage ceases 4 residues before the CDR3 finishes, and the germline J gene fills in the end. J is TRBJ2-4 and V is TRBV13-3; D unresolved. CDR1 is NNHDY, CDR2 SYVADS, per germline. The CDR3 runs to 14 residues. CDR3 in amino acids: CASSDNDKINTLYF. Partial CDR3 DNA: TGTGCCAGCAGTGATAACGACAAAATCAAC. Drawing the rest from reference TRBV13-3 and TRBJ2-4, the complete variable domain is EAAVTQSPRSKVAVTGGKVTLSCHQTNNHDYMYWYRQDTGHGLRLIHYSYVADSTEKGDIPDGYKASRPSQENFSLILELASLSQTAVYFCASSDNDKINTLYFGAGTRLSVL.

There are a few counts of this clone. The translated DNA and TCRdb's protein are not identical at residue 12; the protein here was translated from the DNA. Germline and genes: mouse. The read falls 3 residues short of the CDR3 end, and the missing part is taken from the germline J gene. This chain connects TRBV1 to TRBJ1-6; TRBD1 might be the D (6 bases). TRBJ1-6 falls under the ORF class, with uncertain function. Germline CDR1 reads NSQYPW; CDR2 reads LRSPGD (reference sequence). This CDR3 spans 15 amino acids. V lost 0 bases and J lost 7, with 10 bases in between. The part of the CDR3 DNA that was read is TGCACCTGCAGTGCAGAAGGGGGGCGGAATTCGCCC. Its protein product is CTCSAEGGRNSP. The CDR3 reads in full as CTCSAEGGRNSPLYF.

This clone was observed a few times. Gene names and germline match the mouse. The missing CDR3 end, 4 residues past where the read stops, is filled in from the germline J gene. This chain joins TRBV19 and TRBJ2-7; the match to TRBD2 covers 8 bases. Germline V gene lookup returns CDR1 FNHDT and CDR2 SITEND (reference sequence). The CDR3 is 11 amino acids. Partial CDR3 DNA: TGTGCCAGCATACTGGGGGAT. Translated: CASILGD. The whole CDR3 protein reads CASILGDEQYF.

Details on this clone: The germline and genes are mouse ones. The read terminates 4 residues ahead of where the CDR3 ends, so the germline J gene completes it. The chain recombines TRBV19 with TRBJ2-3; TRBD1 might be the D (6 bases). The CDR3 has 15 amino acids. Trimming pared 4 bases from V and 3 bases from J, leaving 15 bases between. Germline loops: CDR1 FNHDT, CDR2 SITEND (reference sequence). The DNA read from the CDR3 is TGTGCCAGCAGTCCCCAGGGGCGGGACGCAGAA. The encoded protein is CASSPQGRDAE. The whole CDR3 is CASSPQGRDAETLYF.

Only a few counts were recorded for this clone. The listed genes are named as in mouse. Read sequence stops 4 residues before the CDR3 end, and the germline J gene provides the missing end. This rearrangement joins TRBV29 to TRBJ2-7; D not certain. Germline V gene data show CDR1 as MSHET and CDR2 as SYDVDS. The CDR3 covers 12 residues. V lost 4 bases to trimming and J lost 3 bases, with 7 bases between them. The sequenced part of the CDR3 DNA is TGTGCTAGCAGTTCAAAGGGCTAT. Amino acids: CASSSKGY. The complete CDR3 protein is CASSSKGYEQYF.

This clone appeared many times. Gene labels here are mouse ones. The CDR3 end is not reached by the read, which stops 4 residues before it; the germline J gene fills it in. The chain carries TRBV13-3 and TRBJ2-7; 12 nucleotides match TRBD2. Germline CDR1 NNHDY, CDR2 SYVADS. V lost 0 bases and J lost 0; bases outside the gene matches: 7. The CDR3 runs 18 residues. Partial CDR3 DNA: TGTGCCAGCAGTGATGTGGGACTGGGGGGTCCCAGCTCCTAT. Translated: CASSDVGLGGPSSY. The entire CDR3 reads CASSDVGLGGPSSYEQYF.

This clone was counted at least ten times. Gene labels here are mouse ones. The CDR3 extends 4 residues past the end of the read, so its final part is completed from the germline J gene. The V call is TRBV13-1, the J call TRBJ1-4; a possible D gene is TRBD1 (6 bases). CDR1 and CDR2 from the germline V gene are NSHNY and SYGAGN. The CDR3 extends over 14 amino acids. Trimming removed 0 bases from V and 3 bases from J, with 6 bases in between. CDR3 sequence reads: CASSDGTANERLFF. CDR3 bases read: TGTGCCAGCAGTGATGGGACAGCCAACGAA.

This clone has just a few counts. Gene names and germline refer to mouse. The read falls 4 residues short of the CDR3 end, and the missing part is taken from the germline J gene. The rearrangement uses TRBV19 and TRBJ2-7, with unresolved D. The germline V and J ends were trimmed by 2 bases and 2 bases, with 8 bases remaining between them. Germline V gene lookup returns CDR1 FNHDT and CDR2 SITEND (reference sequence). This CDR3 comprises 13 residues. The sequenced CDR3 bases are TGTGCCAGCAGTATCCCTGGTACCTAT. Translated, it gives CASSIPGTY. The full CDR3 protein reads CASSIPGTYEQYF.

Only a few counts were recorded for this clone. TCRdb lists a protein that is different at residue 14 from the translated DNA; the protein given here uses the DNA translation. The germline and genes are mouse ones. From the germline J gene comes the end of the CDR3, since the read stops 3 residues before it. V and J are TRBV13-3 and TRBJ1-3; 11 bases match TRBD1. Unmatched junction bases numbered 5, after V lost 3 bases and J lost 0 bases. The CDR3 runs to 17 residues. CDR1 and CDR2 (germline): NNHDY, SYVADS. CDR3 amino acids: CASSAGTGGNSGNTLYF. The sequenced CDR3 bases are TGTGCCAGCAGTGCCGGGACAGGGGGGAATTCTGGAAATACG.

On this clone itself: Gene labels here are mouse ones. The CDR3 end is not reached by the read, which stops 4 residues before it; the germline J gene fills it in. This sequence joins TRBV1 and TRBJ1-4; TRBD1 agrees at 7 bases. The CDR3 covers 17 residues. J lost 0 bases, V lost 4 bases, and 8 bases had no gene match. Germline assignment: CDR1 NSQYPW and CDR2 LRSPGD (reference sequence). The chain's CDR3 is CTCSVRRDRLSNERLFF. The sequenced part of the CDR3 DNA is TGCACCTGCAGTGTCCGCCGGGACAGACTTTCCAACGAA.

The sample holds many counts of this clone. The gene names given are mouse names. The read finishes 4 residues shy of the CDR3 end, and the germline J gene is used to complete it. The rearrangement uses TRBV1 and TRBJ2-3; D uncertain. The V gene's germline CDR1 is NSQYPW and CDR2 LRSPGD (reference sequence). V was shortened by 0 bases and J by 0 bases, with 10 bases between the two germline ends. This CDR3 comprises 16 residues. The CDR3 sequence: CTCSADDKTSAETLYF. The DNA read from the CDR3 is TGCACCTGCAGTGCAGATGACAAAACTAGTGCAGAA. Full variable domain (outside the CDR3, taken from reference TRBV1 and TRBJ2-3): VTLLEQNPRWRLVPRGQAVNLRCILKNSQYPWMSWYQQDLQKQLQWLFTLRSPGDKEVKSLPGADYLATRVTDTELRLQVANMSQGRTLYCTCSADDKTSAETLYFGSGTRLTVL.

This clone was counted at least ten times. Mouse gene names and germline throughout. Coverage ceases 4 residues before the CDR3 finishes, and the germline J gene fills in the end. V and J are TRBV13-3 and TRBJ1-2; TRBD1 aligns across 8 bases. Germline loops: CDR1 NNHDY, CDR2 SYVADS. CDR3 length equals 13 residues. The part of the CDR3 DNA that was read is TGTGCCAGCAGTGCTGGGACAGGCCCC. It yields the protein CASSAGTGP. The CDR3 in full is CASSAGTGPDYTF.